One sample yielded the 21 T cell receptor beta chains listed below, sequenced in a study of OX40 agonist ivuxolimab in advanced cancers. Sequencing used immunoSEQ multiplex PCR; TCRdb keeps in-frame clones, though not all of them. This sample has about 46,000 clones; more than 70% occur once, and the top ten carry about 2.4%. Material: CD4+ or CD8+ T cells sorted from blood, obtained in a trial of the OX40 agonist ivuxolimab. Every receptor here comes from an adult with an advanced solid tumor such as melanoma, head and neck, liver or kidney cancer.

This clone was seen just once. CDR3 sequence: CASSRYGLENEQFF. The CDR3 bases are TGTGCCAGCAGCCGTTATGGACTAGAGAATGAGCAGTTCTTC. The chain recombines TRBV4-2 with TRBJ2-1; 7 bases match TRBD2. Germline V gene sequence: CDR1 LGHNA, CDR2 YNFKEQ. The CDR3 totals 14 residues. V shed 4 bases, J shed 7 bases, and the junction held 7 bases outside the gene matches.

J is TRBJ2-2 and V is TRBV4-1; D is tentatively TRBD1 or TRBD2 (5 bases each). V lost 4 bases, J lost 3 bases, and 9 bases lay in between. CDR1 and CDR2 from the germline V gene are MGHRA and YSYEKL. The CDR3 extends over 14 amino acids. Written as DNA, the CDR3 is TGCGCCAGCAGCCCGGGACCTTACACCGGGGAGCTGTTTTTT. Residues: CASSPGPYTGELFF.

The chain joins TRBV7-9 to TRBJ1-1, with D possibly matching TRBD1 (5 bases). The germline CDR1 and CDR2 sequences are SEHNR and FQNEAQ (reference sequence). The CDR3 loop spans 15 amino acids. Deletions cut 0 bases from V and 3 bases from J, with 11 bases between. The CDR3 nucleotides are TGTGCCAGCAGCTTAGCAGGGTCGGGGGACACTGAAGCTTTCTTT. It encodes CASSLAGSGDTEAFF.

The CDR3 loop reads CASSTGQTLGYGYTF. Here the CDR3 DNA reads TGCGCCAGCAGCACCGGACAGACCTTGGGCTATGGCTACACCTTC. The chain uses TRBV5-1 and TRBJ1-2; D might be TRBD1 (6 bases). This CDR3 has 15 residues. The germline V and J ends were trimmed by 4 bases and 4 bases, with 17 bases remaining between them. Germline V CDR1 and CDR2: SGHRS, YFSETQ. The whole variable domain, filled in from reference TRBV5-1 and TRBJ1-2, reads KAGVTQTPRYLIKTRGQQVTLSCSPISGHRSVSWYQQTPGQGLQFLFEYFSETQRNKGNFPGRFSGRQFSNSRSEMNVSTLELGDSALYLCASSTGQTLGYGYTFGSGTRLTVV.

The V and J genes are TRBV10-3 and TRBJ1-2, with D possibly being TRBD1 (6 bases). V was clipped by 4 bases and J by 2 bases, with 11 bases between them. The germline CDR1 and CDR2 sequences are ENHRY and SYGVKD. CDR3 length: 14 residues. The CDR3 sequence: CAISGDTRNYGYTF. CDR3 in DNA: TGTGCCATCAGTGGGGACACCAGAAACTATGGCTACACCTTC.

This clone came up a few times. CDR3 sequence: CASSYGGGYTF. CDR3 in DNA: TGTGCCAGCAGTTACGGTGGTGGCTACACCTTC. The chain uses TRBV6-6 and TRBJ1-2; unclear D gene. V shed 2 bases and J shed 7 bases, with 5 bases lying between them. Germline CDR1 is MNHNY and CDR2 is SVGAGI (reference sequence). This CDR3 comprises 11 residues.

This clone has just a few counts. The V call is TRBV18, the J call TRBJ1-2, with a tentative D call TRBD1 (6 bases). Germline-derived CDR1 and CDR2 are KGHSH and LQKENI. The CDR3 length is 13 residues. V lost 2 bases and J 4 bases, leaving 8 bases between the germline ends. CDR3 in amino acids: CASSPTGAYGYTF. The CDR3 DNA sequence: TGTGCCAGCTCACCAACGGGGGCCTATGGCTACACCTTC.

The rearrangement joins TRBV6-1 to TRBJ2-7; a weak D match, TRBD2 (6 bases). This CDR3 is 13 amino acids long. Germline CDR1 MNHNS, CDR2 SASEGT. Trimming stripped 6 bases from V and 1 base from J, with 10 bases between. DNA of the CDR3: TGTGCCAGCAGACGGGGAGGTTCCTACGAGCAGTACTTC. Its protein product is CASRRGGSYEQYF.

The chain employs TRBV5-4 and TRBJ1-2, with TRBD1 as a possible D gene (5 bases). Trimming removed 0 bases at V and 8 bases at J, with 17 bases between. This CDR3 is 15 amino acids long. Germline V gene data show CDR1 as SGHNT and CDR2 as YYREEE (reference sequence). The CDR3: CASSLGGGTGGGYTF. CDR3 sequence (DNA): TGTGCCAGCAGCTTGGGCGGGGGTACCGGAGGGGGCTACACCTTC.

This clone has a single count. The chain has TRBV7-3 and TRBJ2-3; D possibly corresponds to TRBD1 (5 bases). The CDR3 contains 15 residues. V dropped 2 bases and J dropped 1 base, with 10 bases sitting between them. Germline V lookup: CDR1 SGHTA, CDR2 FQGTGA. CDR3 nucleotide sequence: TGTGCCAGCAGCTTAGGGGCGCTCGGCACAGATACGCAGTATTTT. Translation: CASSLGALGTDTQYF.

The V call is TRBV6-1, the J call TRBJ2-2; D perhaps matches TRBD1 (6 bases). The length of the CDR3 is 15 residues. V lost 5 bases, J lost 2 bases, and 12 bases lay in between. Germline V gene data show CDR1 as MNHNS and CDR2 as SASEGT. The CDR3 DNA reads TGTGCCAGCAGTTGGGGGCAGGGAAACACCGGGGAGCTGTTTTTT. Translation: CASSWGQGNTGELFF.

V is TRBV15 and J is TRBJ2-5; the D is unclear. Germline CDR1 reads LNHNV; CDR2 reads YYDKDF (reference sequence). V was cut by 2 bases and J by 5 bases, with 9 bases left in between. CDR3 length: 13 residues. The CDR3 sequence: CATSRQSSETQYF. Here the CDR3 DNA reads TGTGCCACCAGCAGACAGTCCTCCGAGACCCAGTACTTC.

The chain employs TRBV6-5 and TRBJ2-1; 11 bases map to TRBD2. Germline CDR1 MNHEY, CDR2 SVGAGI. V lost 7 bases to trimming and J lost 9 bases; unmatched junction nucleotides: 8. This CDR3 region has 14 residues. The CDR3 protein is CASTISGRASEQFF. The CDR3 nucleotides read TGTGCCAGCACTATTAGCGGGAGGGCCAGTGAGCAGTTCTTC.

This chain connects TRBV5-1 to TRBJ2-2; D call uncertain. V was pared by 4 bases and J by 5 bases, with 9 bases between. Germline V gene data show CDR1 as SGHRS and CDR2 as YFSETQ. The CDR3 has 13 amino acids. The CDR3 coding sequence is TGCGCCAGCAGCGCTGGGAATACCGGGGAGCTGTTTTTT. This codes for CASSAGNTGELFF.

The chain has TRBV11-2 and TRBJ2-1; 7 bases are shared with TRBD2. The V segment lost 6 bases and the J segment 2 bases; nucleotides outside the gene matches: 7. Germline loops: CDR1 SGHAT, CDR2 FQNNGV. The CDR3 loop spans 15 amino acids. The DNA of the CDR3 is TGTGCCAGCAGTCTGGGGGGGAGCCCCTACAATGAGCAGTTCTTC. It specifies CASSLGGSPYNEQFF.

CDR3 nucleotides: TGTGCCAGCACCCGGAGGCTAGCGGGGCCCAATGAGCAGTTCTTC. It specifies CASTRRLAGPNEQFF. The chain uses TRBV6-5 and TRBJ2-1, with 9 bases matching TRBD2. With 7 bases clipped from V and 6 bases from J, the junction kept 10 bases outside the gene matches. Germline CDR1 and CDR2: MNHEY and SVGAGI. The CDR3 extends over 15 amino acids.

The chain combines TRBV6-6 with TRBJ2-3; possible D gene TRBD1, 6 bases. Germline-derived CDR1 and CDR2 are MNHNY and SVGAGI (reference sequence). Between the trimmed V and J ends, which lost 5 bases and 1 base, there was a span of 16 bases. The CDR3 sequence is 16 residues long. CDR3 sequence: CASSQPTGLGTDTQYF. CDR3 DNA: TGTGCCAGCAGTCAGCCGACAGGCCTAGGCACAGATACGCAGTATTTT.

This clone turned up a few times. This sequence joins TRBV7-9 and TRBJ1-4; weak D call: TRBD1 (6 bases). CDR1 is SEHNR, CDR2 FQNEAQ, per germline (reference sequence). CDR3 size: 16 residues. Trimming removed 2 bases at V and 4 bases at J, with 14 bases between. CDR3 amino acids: CASSLKRGGLNEKLFF. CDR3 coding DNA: TGTGCCAGCAGCTTAAAAAGGGGGGGCCTTAATGAAAAACTGTTTTTT.

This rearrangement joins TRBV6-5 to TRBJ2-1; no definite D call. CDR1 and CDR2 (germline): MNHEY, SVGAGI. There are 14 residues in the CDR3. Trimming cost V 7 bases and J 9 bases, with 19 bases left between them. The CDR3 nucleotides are TGTGCCAGCAAAAAGGAAACCCGCGGCGGTGAGCAGTTCTTC. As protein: CASKKETRGGEQFF.

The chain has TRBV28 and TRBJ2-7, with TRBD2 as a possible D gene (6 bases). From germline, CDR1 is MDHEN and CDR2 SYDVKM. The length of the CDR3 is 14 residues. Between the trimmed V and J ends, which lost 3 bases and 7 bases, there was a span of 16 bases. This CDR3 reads CASSLFGGVGEQYF. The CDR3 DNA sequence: TGTGCCAGCAGTTTGTTTGGAGGGGTGGGGGAGCAGTACTTC.

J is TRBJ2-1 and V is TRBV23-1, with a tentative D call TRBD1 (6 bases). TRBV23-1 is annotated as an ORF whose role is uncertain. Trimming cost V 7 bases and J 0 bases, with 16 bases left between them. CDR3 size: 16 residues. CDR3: CASKPVRGHSYNEQFF. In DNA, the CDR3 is TGCGCCAGCAAGCCCGTCCGGGGACACTCCTACAATGAGCAGTTCTTC.